Listed here are 21 T cell receptor beta chains from one sample, sequenced in a study of blood T cell repertoires in COVID-19. Sequencing was performed with immunoSEQ multiplex PCR; in TCRdb, only in-frame clones are kept and a portion is missing. Of under 200,000 clones in the sample, 85% to 90% were seen once. Sequences were obtained from peripheral blood. These receptors all come from a man aged 18 to 30 with active or convalescent COVID-19.

The V call is TRBV12-5, the J call TRBJ1-2; 10 nucleotides match TRBD1. After removal of 7 bases from V and 9 bases from J, the junction contained 14 bases not matched to a gene. The CDR3 length is 15 residues. Germline CDR1 reads LGHNT; CDR2 reads FRNRAP. In nucleotides, the CDR3 is TGTGCTAGTGACACCGCGGCGACAGGGGGCGCGAGCTACACCTTC. The encoded protein is CASDTAATGGASYTF.

This chain links TRBV7-2 with TRBJ2-1; the D gene is possibly TRBD1 (5 bases). This CDR3 region has 15 residues. With 3 bases removed from V and 1 base from J, the gap between germline ends came to 10 bases. The germline gives CDR1 SGHTA, CDR2 FQGNSA. The CDR3 reads CASSFDRESYNEQFF. The CDR3 DNA sequence: TGTGCCAGCAGCTTTGACAGAGAGTCCTACAATGAGCAGTTCTTC.

This clone has more than one count but fewer than ten. The chain joins TRBV24-1 to TRBJ2-1; 8 nucleotides align to TRBD1. CDR1 is KGHDR and CDR2 is SFDVKD in the germline V gene. With 3 bases clipped from V and 0 bases from J, the junction kept 3 bases outside the gene matches. The CDR3 contains 16 residues. Here the CDR3 reads CATSDRTGSSYNEQFF. CDR3 nucleotides: TGTGCCACCAGTGATCGGACAGGGAGCTCCTACAATGAGCAGTTCTTC.

This clone was seen a few times. V is TRBV19 and J is TRBJ1-1; possible D gene TRBD1, 6 bases. Germline CDR1 and CDR2: LNHDA and SQIVND (reference sequence). The CDR3 extends over 14 amino acids. Trimming left V 7 bases short and J 5 bases short, with 17 bases between. The CDR3 here is CASKIREGDTEAFF. CDR3 DNA sequence: TGTGCCAGTAAAATCCGGGAGGGGGATACTGAAGCTTTCTTT.

The rearrangement uses TRBV3-1 (or the pseudogene TRBV3-2) and TRBJ1-5; 7 positions match TRBD1. Looked up from germline, CDR1 is LGHDT and CDR2 is YNNKEL (reference sequence). The CDR3 covers 15 residues. The J segment lost 7 bases and the V segment lost 0 bases, leaving 6 bases of the junction unmatched. The CDR3 bases are TGTGCCAGCAGCCAAGATTCTTCAGGGGGGCAGCCCCAGCATTTT. This encodes CASSQDSSGGQPQHF.

This clone was seen repeatedly, ten times or more. This sequence joins TRBV6-5 and TRBJ1-6, with a weak D call TRBD1 (5 bases). Trimming took 6 bases from V and 9 from J, leaving 18 bases between them. Per germline, CDR1 MNHEY and CDR2 SVGAGI. The CDR3 is 15 residues long. Here the CDR3 reads CASSQGFERGSPLHF. The CDR3 DNA reads TGTGCCAGCAGCCAGGGATTTGAAAGGGGTTCACCCCTCCACTTT.

The chain uses TRBV6-5 and TRBJ2-7; 7 positions match TRBD2. The trim removed 8 bases at V and 2 bases at J, leaving 12 bases unmatched. CDR3 length: 15 amino acids. Looked up from germline, CDR1 is MNHEY and CDR2 is SVGAGI. CDR3 in DNA: TGTGCCAGCCGCCCGCCGGGGCGGGAGACCTACGAGCAGTACTTC. The encoded protein is CASRPPGRETYEQYF.

This clone has more than one count but fewer than ten. Within the sample, other DNA sequences also encode this same CDR3. This sequence joins TRBV2 and TRBJ1-1; TRBD1 agrees at 8 bases. After removal of 4 bases from V and 0 bases from J, the junction contained 1 base not matched to a gene. Germline values: CDR1 SNHLY, CDR2 FYNNEI. This CDR3 contains 14 residues. CDR3 region: CASSVDRVNTEAFF. The CDR3 DNA is TGTGCCAGCAGTGTGGACAGGGTGAACACTGAAGCTTTCTTT.

The J gene is TRBJ1-2, the V gene TRBV5-1, with TRBD1 identical over 12 bases. Trimming at V came to 4 bases and at J to 7 bases, leaving 8 bases not matched to a gene. Germline assignment: CDR1 SGHRS and CDR2 YFSETQ. The CDR3 covers 15 residues. CDR3 bases: TGCGCCAGCAGCGAACCGGGACAGGGGGCTGGTGGCTACACCTTC. Protein product: CASSEPGQGAGGYTF.

This chain connects TRBV5-6 to TRBJ2-2; 9 bases line up with TRBD1. The CDR3 spans 16 residues. With 3 bases clipped from V and 6 bases from J, the junction kept 9 bases outside the gene matches. Germline CDR1 SGHDT, CDR2 YYEEEE. The CDR3 spells CASSWGTGLLPGELFF. CDR3 in DNA: TGTGCCAGCAGCTGGGGGACAGGGTTACTTCCCGGGGAGCTGTTTTTT.

The count of this clone is one. J is TRBJ2-7 and V is TRBV4-2, with TRBD2 matching over 7 bases. The CDR3 runs 17 residues. Unmatched junction bases numbered 8, after V lost 0 bases and J lost 0 bases. Germline CDR1 reads LGHNA; CDR2 reads YNFKEQ. The CDR3 coding sequence is TGTGCCAGCAGCCAAGATAGAGAAGCGGGAACCTCCTACGAGCAGTACTTC. Translated: CASSQDREAGTSYEQYF.

The chain has TRBV9 and TRBJ2-2, with TRBD2 matching over 10 bases. Germline V gene data show CDR1 as SGDLS and CDR2 as YYNGEE. CDR3 length: 16 residues. Germline trimming cut 4 bases from V and 5 bases from J; bases unmatched to any gene: 8. In DNA, the CDR3 is TGTGCCAGCAGCCCCCTAGCGGGAGTAGGGACCGGGGAGCTGTTTTTT. Translating gives CASSPLAGVGTGELFF.

The chain uses TRBV10-3 and TRBJ1-2; 11 bases are shared with TRBD1. J was trimmed by 4 bases and V by 5 bases; bases with no gene match: 3. Germline assignment: CDR1 ENHRY and CDR2 SYGVKD. The CDR3 is 14 residues long. CDR3 sequence reads: CAISPGTGGYGYTF. DNA of the CDR3: TGTGCCATCAGTCCCGGGACAGGGGGCTATGGCTACACCTTC.

This rearrangement joins TRBV19 to TRBJ1-1; D is perhaps TRBD1 (6 bases). The CDR3 runs 14 residues. Trimming pared 5 bases from V and 0 bases from J, leaving 10 bases between. Per the germline V gene, CDR1 is LNHDA and CDR2 is SQIVND (reference sequence). The CDR3 DNA reads as TGTGCCAGTAGTTCCCGGACAGTGAACACTGAAGCTTTCTTT. This gives the protein CASSSRTVNTEAFF.

Concerning this clone: Different DNA sequences within this sample yield the same CDR3. The DNA of the CDR3 is TGTGCCAGCAGCGCGACAGGGAATTCACCCCTCCACTTT. Its translation: CASSATGNSPLHF. This sequence joins TRBV9 and TRBJ1-6; 7 nucleotides align to TRBD1. V dropped 3 bases and J dropped 7; count of bases not matched to a gene: 1. CDR3 length: 13 amino acids. The germline V gene encodes CDR1 SGDLS and CDR2 YYNGEE.

The chain joins TRBV12-5 to TRBJ2-3; a weak D match, TRBD2 (7 bases). Trimming stripped 7 bases from V and 5 bases from J, with 10 bases between. The CDR3 totals 12 residues. Germline CDR1 is LGHNT and CDR2 is FRNRAP. CDR3 DNA: TGTGCTAGTGCAGGGGAGGGAGATACGCAGTATTTT. Translation gives CASAGEGDTQYF. The full variable domain, its missing parts supplied by reference TRBV12-5 and TRBJ2-3, is DARVTQTPRHKVTEMGQEVTMRCQPILGHNTVFWYRQTMMQGLELLAYFRNRAPLDDSGMPKDRFSAEMPDATLATLKIQPSEPRDSAVYFCASAGEGDTQYFGPGTRLTVL.

CDR3 in DNA: TGTGCCAGCTCACCGCTCCCCAGTGCGAACACCGGGGAGCTGTTTTTT. This gives the protein CASSPLPSANTGELFF. The V and J genes are TRBV18 and TRBJ2-2; D call uncertain. This CDR3 spans 16 amino acids. Germline loops: CDR1 KGHSH, CDR2 LQKENI. Deletions cut 3 bases from V and 0 bases from J, with 11 bases between.

This sequence joins TRBV7-9 and TRBJ2-3; D perhaps matches TRBD2 (6 bases). The V gene lost 4 bases and the J gene lost 0 bases, with 14 bases spanning the gap. Per the germline V gene, CDR1 is SEHNR and CDR2 is FQNEAQ (reference sequence). The CDR3 consists of 16 residues. The CDR3 bases are TGTGCCAGCAGCTCGCGGGGAGCGGCTAGCACAGATACGCAGTATTTT. This codes for CASSSRGAASTDTQYF. The complete variable domain, with remaining parts taken from reference TRBV7-9 and TRBJ2-3, reads DTGVSQNPRHKITKRGQNVTFRCDPISEHNRLYWYRQTLGQGPEFLTYFQNEAQLEKSRLLSDRFSAERPKGSFSTLEIQRTEQGDSAMYLCASSSRGAASTDTQYFGPGTRLTVL.

The chain couples TRBV11-2 to TRBJ2-7, with D possibly being TRBD1 (6 bases). V gave up 3 bases and J gave up 5 bases, with 14 bases separating them. CDR1 and CDR2 (germline): SGHAT, FQNNGV. CDR3 size: 14 residues. The CDR3 loop reads CASSFRGRGNEQYF. The CDR3 nucleotides are TGTGCCAGCAGCTTCAGGGGCAGAGGAAACGAGCAGTACTTC.

V and J are TRBV10-3 and TRBJ2-7; TRBD2 matches at 7 bases. This CDR3 region has 16 residues. The junction had 17 bases not matched to a gene; V was cut back by 10 bases and J by 2 bases. Germline-derived CDR1 and CDR2 are ENHRY and SYGVKD. The CDR3 spells CATSNRFGGGAYEQYF. The CDR3 nucleotides are TGTGCCACCTCAAACCGTTTTGGCGGGGGAGCCTACGAGCAGTACTTC.

CDR3 region: CASSSAGQGTGELFF. The DNA of the CDR3 is TGTGCCAGCAGCTCAGCGGGACAGGGCACCGGGGAGCTGTTTTTT. The chain couples TRBV7-6 to TRBJ2-2, with 9 bases matching TRBD1. Germline V gives CDR1 SGHVS, CDR2 FNYEAQ. The trim removed 4 bases at V and 4 bases at J, leaving 4 bases unmatched. The length of the CDR3 is 15 residues. The full variable domain, with the rest looked up from reference TRBV7-6 and TRBJ2-2, is GAGVSQSPRYKVTKRGQDVALRCDPISGHVSLYWYRQALGQGPEFLTYFNYEAQQDKSGLPNDRFSAERPEGSISTLTIQRTEQRDSAMYRCASSSAGQGTGELFFGEGSRLTVL.